These T cell receptor beta chains were read from a single sample in a study of CD8+CD57+ T cells in acquired aplastic anemia. Using its own MiXCR run on the reads, TCRdb lists one record per CDR3 protein. The sample yields fewer than 200,000 distinct CDR3 sequences, 55% to 80% seen once. The sequenced material came from sorted CD4+, CD8+, or CD8+CD57+ T cells (not recorded which) from PBMCs. The receptors come from a human donor in good health. CDR3s include the opening cysteine and the closing phenylalanine or tryptophan. The D gene is left open where the match is weak. Clone size is not always given. Where it is, it says once, few, many or a class for expanded clones.

>TRBJ2-7|TRBV9|.|12|once
CASSVVGVEQYF
TGTGCCAGCAGCGTTGTAGGGGTCGAGCAGTACTTC
>TRBJ2-7|TRBV28|TRBD2|14|many
CASSLSGSYYEQYF
TGTGCCAGCAGCCTTAGCGGGAGTTACTACGAGCAGTACTTC
>TRBJ1-2|TRBV7-9|.|15|.
CASSHFQGQSYGYTF
TGTGCCAGCAGCCATTTTCAAGGACAGTCCTATGGCTACACCTTC
>TRBJ2-1|TRBV10-2|TRBD2|13|few
CASLPGGYNEQFF
TGCGCCAGTCTGCCGGGGGGGTACAATGAGCAGTTCTTC
>TRBJ2-7|TRBV11-1|TRBD1|16|few
CASSLEKGQGPGSGYF
TGTGCCAGCAGCTTAGAAAAGGGACAGGGGCCCGGTAGTGGATACTTC
>TRBJ1-1|TRBV2|.|13|.
CASSEARGAEAFF
TGTGCCAGCAGTGAAGCGCGGGGTGCCGAAGCTTTCTTT
>TRBJ1-2|TRBV5-1|.|13|.
CASSSQSYYGYTF
TGCGCCAGCAGCTCACAATCTTACTATGGCTACACCTTC
>TRBJ1-2|TRBV27|TRBD1|14|many
CASSLSDRVDGYTF
TGTGCCAGCAGTTTATCAGACAGGGTTGATGGCTACACCTTC
>TRBJ2-1|TRBV7-2|.|12|.
CASRFSGSEQFF
TGTGCCAGCAGATTTAGCGGCAGTGAGCAGTTCTTC
>TRBJ1-4|TRBV6-1|TRBD1|17|few
CASSEWTGGFTNEKLFF
TGTGCCAGCAGTGAATGGACAGGGGGGTTTACTAATGAAAAACTGTTTTTT
>TRBJ2-5|TRBV6-5|.|13|.
CASSCSKEETQYF
TGTGCCAGCAGTTGCTCTAAAGAAGAGACCCAGTACTTC
>TRBJ1-5|TRBV20-1|.|14|.
CSAMTPGGNQPQHF
TGCAGTGCTATGACCCCCGGAGGCAATCAGCCCCAGCATTTT
>TRBJ2-1|TRBV18|.|12|few
CASSYSYNEQFF
TGTGCCAGCTCGTATTCCTACAATGAGCAGTTCTTC
>TRBJ2-3|TRBV7-3|.|16|.
CASSLTAGACTDTQYF
TGTGCCAGCAGCTTAACGGCGGGGGCTTGCACAGATACGCAGTATTTT
>TRBJ1-1|TRBV28|.|17|.
CASSLPSEGFMNTEAFF
TGTGCCAGCAGTTTACCCTCGGAGGGTTTTATGAACACTGAAGCTTTCTTT
>TRBJ2-7|TRBV15|.|13|.
CATSRGQGYELYF
TGTGCCACCAGCAGAGGACAAGGCTACGAGCTGTACTTC
>TRBJ2-7|TRBV6-1|.|12|once
CASSYGAAEGYF
TGTGCCAGCAGTTACGGGGCGGCCGAGGGGTACTTC
>TRBJ1-2|TRBV6-1|TRBD1|13|.
CASSEQGAFGYTF
TGTGCCAGCAGTGAGCAGGGGGCCTTTGGCTACACCTTC
>TRBJ2-2|TRBV9|.|15|.
CASSLDREGTGELFF
TGTGCCAGCAGCCTGGACAGGGAGGGCACCGGGGAGCTGTTTTTT
>TRBJ1-4|TRBV7-9|.|14|.
CASSLVRDNEKLFF
TGTGCCAGCAGCTTAGTGCGGGATAATGAAAAACTGTTTTTT
>TRBJ2-5|TRBV7-8|TRBD1|15|.
CASSPPDRLQETQYF
TGTGCCAGCAGCCCACCGGACAGGCTACAAGAGACCCAGTACTTC
>TRBJ1-1|TRBV2|.|11|few
CASFSATEAFF
TGTGCCAGCTTCTCGGCCACTGAAGCTTTCTTT